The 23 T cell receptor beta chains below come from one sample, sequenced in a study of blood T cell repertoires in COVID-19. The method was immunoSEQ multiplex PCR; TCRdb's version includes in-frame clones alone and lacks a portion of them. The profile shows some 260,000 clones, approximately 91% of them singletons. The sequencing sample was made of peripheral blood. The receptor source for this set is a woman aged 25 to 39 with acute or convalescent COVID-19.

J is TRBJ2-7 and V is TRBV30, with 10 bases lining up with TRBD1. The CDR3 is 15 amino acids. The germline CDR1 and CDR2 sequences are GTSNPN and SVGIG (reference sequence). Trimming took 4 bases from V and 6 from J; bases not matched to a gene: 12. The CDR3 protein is CAWTPLGQGTGEQYF. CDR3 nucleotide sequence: TGTGCCTGGACCCCCCTGGGACAGGGGACTGGCGAGCAGTACTTC.

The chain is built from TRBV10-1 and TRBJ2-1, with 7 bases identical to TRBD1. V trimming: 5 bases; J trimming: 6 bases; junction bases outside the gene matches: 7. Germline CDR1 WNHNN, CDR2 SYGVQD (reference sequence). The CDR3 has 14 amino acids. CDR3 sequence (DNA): TGCGCCAGCAGTACCGGGACAGACATCAATGAGCAGTTCTTC. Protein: CASSTGTDINEQFF.

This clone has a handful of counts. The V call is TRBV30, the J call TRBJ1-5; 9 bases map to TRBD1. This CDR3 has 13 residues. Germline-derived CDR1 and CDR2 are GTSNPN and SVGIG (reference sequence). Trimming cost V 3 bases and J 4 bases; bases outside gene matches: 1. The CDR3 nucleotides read TGTGCCTGGAGGGGACAGGGAAATCAGCCCCAGCATTTT. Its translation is CAWRGQGNQPQHF.

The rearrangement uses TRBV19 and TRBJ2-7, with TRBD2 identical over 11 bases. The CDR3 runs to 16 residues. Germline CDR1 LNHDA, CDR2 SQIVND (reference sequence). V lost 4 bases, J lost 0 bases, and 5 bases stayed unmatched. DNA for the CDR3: TGTGCCAGTAGTAATGTAGCGGGAGGGATCTCCTACGAGCAGTACTTC. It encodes CASSNVAGGISYEQYF.

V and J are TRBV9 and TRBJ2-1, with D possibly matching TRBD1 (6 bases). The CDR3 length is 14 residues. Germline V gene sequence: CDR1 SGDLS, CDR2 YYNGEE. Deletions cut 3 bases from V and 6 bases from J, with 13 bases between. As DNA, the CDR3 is TGTGCCAGCAGCGATACAGGGTGGGGCAATGAGCAGTTCTTC. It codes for CASSDTGWGNEQFF.

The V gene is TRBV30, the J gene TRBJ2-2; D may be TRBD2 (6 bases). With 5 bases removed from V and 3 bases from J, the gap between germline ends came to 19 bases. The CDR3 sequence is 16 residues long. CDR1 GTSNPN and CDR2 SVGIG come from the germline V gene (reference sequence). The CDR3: CAWGGTLARYTGELFF. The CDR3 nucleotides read TGTGCCTGGGGAGGAACTCTAGCGAGGTACACCGGGGAGCTGTTTTTT. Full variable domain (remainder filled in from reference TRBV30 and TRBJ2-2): SQTIHQWPATLVQPVGSPLSLECTVEGTSNPNLYWYRQAAGRGLQLLFYSVGIGQISSEVPQNLSASRPQDRQFILSSKKLLLSDSGFYLCAWGGTLARYTGELFFGEGSRLTVL.

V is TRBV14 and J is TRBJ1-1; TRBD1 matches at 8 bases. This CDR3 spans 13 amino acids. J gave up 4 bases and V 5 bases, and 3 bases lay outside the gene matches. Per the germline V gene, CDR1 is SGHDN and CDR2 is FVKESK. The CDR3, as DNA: TGTGCCAGCAGCTGGACAGGGTTCACTGAAGCTTTCTTT. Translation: CASSWTGFTEAFF.

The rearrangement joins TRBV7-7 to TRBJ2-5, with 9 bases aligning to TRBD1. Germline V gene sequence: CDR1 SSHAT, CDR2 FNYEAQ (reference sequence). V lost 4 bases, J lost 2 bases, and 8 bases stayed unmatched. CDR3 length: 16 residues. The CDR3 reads CASSYLPGQGQETQYF. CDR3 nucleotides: TGTGCCAGCAGCTACCTACCGGGACAGGGACAAGAGACCCAGTACTTC. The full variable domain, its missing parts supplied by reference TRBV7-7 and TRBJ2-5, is GAGVSQSPRYKVTKRGQDVTLRCDPISSHATLYWYQQALGQGPEFLTYFNYEAQPDKSGLPSDRFSAERPEGSISTLTIQRTEQRDSAMYRCASSYLPGQGQETQYFGPGTRLLVL.

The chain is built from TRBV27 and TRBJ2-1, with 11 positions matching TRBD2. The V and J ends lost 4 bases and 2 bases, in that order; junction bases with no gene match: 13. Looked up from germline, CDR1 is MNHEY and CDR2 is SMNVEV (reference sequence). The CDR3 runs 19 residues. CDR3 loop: CASSWAQGSSGRAYNEQFF. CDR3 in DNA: TGTGCCAGCAGTTGGGCCCAGGGGAGTAGCGGGAGGGCCTACAATGAGCAGTTCTTC.

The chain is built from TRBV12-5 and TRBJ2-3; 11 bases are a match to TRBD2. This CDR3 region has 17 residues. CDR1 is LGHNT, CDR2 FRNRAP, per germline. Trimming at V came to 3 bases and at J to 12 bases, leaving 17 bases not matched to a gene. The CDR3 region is CASGFGGGGLAGGDQYF. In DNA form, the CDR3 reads TGTGCTAGTGGTTTCGGTGGAGGAGGGCTAGCGGGAGGTGACCAGTATTTT.

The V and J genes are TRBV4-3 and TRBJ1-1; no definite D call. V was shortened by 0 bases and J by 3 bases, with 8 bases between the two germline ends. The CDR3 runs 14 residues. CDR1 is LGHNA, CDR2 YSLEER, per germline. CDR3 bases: TGCGCCAGCAGCCAAGATCGGGTGTACACTGAAGCTTTCTTT. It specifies CASSQDRVYTEAFF.

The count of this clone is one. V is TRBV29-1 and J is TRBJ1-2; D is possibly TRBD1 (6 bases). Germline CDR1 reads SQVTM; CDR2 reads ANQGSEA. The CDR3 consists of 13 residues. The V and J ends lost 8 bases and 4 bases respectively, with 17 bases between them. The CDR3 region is CSFGQQDRYGYTF. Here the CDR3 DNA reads TGCAGCTTCGGACAGCAAGATCGCTATGGCTACACCTTC. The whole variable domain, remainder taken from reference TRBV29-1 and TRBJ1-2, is SAVISQKPSRDICQRGTSLTIQCQVDSQVTMMFWYRQQPGQSLTLIATANQGSEATYESGFVIDKFPISRPNLTFSTLTVSNMSPEDSSIYLCSFGQQDRYGYTFGSGTRLTVV.

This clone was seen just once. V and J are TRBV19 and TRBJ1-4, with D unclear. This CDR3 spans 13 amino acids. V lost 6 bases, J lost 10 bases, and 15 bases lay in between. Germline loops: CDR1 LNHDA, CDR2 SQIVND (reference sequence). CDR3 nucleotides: TGTGCCAGTAGCATGACTGATACCCGAAAACTGTTTTTT. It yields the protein CASSMTDTRKLFF.

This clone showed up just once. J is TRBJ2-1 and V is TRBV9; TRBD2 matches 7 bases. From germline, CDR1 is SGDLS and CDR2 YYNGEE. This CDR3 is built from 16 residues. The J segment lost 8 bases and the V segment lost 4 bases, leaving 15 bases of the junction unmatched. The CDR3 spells CASSPRTRASSHEQFF. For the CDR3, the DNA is TGTGCCAGCAGCCCGAGGACTAGGGCCTCCTCCCATGAGCAGTTCTTC.

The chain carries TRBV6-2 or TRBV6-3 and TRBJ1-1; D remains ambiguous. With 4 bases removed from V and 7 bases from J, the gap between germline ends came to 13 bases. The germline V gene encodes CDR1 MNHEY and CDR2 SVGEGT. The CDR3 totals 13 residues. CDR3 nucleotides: TGTGCCAGCAGTTGGGAGCTAGACAATGAAGCTTTCTTT. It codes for CASSWELDNEAFF.

CDR3 nucleotide sequence: TGTGCCACCAGTGATCGGAATGAGCAGTTCTTC. Translated, it gives CATSDRNEQFF. The chain combines TRBV24-1 with TRBJ2-1; D gene unclear. Germline CDR1 reads KGHDR; CDR2 reads SFDVKD. Trimming removed 3 bases at V and 7 bases at J, with 3 bases between. This CDR3 region has 11 residues.

As DNA, the CDR3 is TGTGCCAGCAGCTTGGCCACAGGGTATTCCGGGGAGCTGTTTTTT. This encodes CASSLATGYSGELFF. The chain recombines TRBV5-4 with TRBJ2-2; TRBD1 is a possible D gene (6 bases). The length of the CDR3 is 15 residues. Trimming left V 0 bases short and J 6 bases short, with 12 bases between. The germline V gene has CDR1 SGHNT and CDR2 YYREEE (reference sequence).

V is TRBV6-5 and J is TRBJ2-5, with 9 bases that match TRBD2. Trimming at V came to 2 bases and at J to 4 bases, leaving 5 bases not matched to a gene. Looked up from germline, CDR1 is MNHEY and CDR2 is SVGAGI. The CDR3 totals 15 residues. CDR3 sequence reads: CASSYEAGGTETQYF. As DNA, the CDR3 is TGTGCCAGCAGTTACGAGGCGGGAGGGACAGAGACCCAGTACTTC.

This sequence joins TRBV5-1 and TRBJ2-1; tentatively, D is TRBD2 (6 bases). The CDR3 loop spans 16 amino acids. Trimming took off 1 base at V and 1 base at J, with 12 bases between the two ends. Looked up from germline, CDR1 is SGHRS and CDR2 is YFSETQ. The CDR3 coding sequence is TGCGCCAGCAGCTTGAGGATTGCGGGGTCCTACAATGAGCAGTTCTTC. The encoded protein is CASSLRIAGSYNEQFF.

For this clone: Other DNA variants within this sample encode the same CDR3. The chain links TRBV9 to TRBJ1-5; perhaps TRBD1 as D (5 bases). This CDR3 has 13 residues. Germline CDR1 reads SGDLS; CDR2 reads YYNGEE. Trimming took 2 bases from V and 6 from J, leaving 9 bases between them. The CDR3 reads CASSVGGGQPQHF. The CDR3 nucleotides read TGTGCCAGCAGCGTCGGGGGAGGTCAGCCCCAGCATTTT.

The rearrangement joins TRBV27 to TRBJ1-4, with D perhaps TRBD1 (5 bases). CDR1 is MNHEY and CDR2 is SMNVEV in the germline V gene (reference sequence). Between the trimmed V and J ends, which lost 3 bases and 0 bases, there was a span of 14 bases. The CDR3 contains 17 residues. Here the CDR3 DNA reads TGTGCCAGCAGTTTCAAGGGGATGCCTGCAACTAATGAAAAACTGTTTTTT. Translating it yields CASSFKGMPATNEKLFF.

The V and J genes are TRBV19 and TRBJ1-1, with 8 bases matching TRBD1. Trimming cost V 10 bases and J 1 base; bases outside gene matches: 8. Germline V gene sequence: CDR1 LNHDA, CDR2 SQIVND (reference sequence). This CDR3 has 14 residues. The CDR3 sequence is CAIKTGDENTEAFF. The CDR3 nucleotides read TGTGCCATTAAGACAGGGGATGAGAACACTGAAGCTTTCTTT.

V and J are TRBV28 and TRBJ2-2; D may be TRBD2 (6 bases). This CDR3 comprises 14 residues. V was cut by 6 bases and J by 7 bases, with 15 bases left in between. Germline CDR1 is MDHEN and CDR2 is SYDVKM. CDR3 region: CASRRDRLVGELFF. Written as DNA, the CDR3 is TGTGCCAGCAGAAGGGACCGACTAGTCGGGGAGCTGTTTTTT. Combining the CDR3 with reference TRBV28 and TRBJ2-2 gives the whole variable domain DVKVTQSSRYLVKRTGEKVFLECVQDMDHENMFWYRQDPGLGLRLIYFSYDVKMKEKGDIPEGYSVSREKKERFSLILESASTNQTSMYLCASRRDRLVGELFFGEGSRLTVL.